Shown below are 2 T cell receptor beta chains from a single sample sequenced in a study of blood T cell repertoires in COVID-19. Libraries were prepared by immunoSEQ multiplex PCR; TCRdb keeps only in-frame clonotypes and omits some of them. The sample contains roughly 30,000 clones, 85% to 95% of which appear only once. Sequenced sample: peripheral blood. The receptor source for this set is a woman in her 70s with COVID-19, enrolled during active disease.

The rearrangement links TRBV5-1 to TRBJ2-2, with 12 positions matching TRBD2. The CDR3 loop spans 16 amino acids. Per germline, CDR1 SGHRS and CDR2 YFSETQ. V was clipped by 4 bases and J by 2 bases; unmatched bases: 3. CDR3 protein: CASSPTSGGNTGELFF. In DNA form, the CDR3 reads TGCGCCAGCAGCCCGACTAGCGGGGGAAACACCGGGGAGCTGTTTTTT.

The chain couples TRBV19 to TRBJ1-3, with D perhaps TRBD1 (6 bases). Trimming removed 9 bases at V and 2 bases at J, with 8 bases between. CDR3 length: 12 residues. The germline V gene encodes CDR1 LNHDA and CDR2 SQIVND (reference sequence). The CDR3 spells CASRTAGNTIYF. The CDR3 coding sequence is TGTGCCAGCAGGACAGCTGGAAACACCATATATTTT. The full variable domain, its missing parts supplied by reference TRBV19 and TRBJ1-3, is DGGITQSPKYLFRKEGQNVTLSCEQNLNHDAMYWYRQDPGQGLRLIYYSQIVNDFQKGDIAEGYSVSREKKESFPLTVTSAQKNPTAFYLCASRTAGNTIYFGEGSWLTVV.